This TCR beta chain derives from a study of blood T cells in healthy people across ages. The use of a sample-barcoded 5' primer and a J-beta primer mix characterized a second PCR of roughly 6 to 11 cycles. TCRdb reanalysed the 5' RACE reads using MiXCR and keeps one entry per CDR3 protein. The profile shows about 1.4 million distinct CDR3 sequences, 59% of them singletons. With regard to this clonotype: Its antigen remains unidentified.

The germline V and J ends were trimmed by 4 bases and 4 bases, with 14 bases remaining between them. The CDR3 is 13 amino acids. The germline V gene encodes CDR1 DFQATT and CDR2 SNEGSKA (reference sequence). Findings of the study overall: The study could not conclusively compare naive and antigen-experienced cells, given its unsorted PBMCs.

The sequenced sample consisted of blood. The source of this sequence is a man in his late teens or twenties in good health. The V call is TRBV20-1, the J call TRBJ2-7, with D tentatively TRBD2 (6 bases). The CDR3 DNA follows: TGCAGTGCTAATGAGCGGGTGAATTACGAGCAGTACTTC. Translating it yields CSANERVNYEQYF.